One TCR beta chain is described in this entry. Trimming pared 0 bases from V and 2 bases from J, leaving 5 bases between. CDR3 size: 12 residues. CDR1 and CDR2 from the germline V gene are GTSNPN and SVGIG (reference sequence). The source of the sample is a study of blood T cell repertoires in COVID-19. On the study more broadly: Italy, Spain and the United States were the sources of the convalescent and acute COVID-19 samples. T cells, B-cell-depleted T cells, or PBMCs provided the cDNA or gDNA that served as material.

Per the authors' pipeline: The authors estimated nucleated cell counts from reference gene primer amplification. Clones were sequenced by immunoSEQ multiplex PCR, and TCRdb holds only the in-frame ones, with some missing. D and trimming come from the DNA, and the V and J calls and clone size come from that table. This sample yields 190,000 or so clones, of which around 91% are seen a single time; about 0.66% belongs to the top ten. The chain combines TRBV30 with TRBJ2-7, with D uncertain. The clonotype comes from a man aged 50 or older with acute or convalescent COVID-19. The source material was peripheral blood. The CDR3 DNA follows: TGTGCCTGGAGTGTCAGTACCTACGAGCAGTACTTC. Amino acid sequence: CAWSVSTYEQYF. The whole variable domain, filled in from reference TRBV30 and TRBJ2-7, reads SQTIHQWPATLVQPVGSPLSLECTVEGTSNPNLYWYRQAAGRGLQLLFYSVGIGQISSEVPQNLSASRPQDRQFILSSKKLLLSDSGFYLCAWSVSTYEQYFGPGTRLTVT.